This entry features one TCR beta chain sequence. Its antigen is not yet known. One base away there is no much larger clone; base qualities are not given. CDR1 and CDR2 (SQVTM, ANQGSEA) derive from the germline V gene. Trimming removed 6 bases from V and 0 bases from J, leaving 15 bases between the germline ends. From the cysteine through the phenylalanine, the CDR3 covers 14 amino acids. Only CDR3 DNA is held: 42 bases, read in frame from base 1. The data derive from a study of T-cell reconstitution after alpha-beta-depleted transplantation in children (dated by TCRdb to 2016 to 2018). Regarding the complete study: T-cell immune reconstitution after TCRalphabeta/CD19-depleted allogeneic hematopoietic cell transplantation in children was quantitatively tracked in the study by means of TCR repertoire profiling.

The protocol used for the library was PCR. Sequencing was carried out with an Illumina HiSeq 2500. TCR library preparation used molecular barcoding, with unique molecular identifiers applied to normalize quantification of the TCRbeta repertoire. In TCRdb, the public reads were trimmed at Q25 with fastp and aligned with MiXCR, with productive beta chains retained. Every entry covers one CDR3 protein and lists the most common genes and DNA from its rows. Within this sample are roughly 300,000 distinct CDR3 sequences, with around 9.6% of them counted one time only. The top ten hold over 9% of the sample.

Recombination connected TRBV29-1 to TRBJ2-7; there is no confident call for the D gene. The input for sequencing was PBMCs from the stem cell graft donor, taken from the stem cell graft. The source of this sequence is a human donor who donated a stem cell graft to a child with SCID. At the DNA level, the sequence is TGCAGCGTGAAACAGTCGACGTCCTCCTACGAGCAGTACTTC. Its protein product is CSVKQSTSSYEQYF.